This TCR beta chain was documented in a study of blood T cell repertoires in COVID-19. At the level of the study: The United States, Italy and Spain provided the acute and convalescent COVID-19 samples.

The CDR3 sequence is 14 residues long. Trimming shortened V by 5 bases and J by 1 base, and 12 bases separated the two germline ends. Germline V CDR1 and CDR2: MGHDK, SYGVNS. The protocol was immunoSEQ multiplex PCR, while the TCRdb copy is restricted to in-frame clones and leaves out a portion. The sample holds 53,000 or so clones; 60% to 80% are singletons and the top ten take roughly two fifths. The chain links TRBV25-1 to TRBJ2-7; the D is unclear. The sample was peripheral blood. This receptor was obtained from a man in his 70s with active or convalescent COVID-19. This chain's CDR3 is CASSSQAKSYEQYF. For the CDR3, the DNA is TGTGCCAGCAGTAGTCAGGCCAAGTCCTACGAGCAGTACTTC.